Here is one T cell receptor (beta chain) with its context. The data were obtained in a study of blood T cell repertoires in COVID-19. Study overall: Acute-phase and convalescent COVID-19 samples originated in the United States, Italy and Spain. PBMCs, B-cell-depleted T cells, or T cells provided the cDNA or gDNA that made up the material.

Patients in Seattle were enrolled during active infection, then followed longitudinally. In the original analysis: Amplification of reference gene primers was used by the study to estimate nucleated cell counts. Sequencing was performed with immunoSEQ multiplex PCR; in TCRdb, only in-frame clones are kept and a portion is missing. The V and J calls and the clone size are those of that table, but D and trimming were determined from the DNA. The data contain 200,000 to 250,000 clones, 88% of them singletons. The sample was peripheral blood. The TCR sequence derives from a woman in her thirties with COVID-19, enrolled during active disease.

CDR3 amino acids: CASSPSAGKTAGYTF. CDR3 nucleotides: TGTGCCAGCAGCCCCTCTGCGGGGAAGACTGCTGGCTACACCTTC. V and J are TRBV9 and TRBJ1-2; D is ambiguous. The germline V gene has CDR1 SGDLS and CDR2 YYNGEE. V was pared by 4 bases and J by 7 bases, with 20 bases between. The CDR3 totals 15 residues.